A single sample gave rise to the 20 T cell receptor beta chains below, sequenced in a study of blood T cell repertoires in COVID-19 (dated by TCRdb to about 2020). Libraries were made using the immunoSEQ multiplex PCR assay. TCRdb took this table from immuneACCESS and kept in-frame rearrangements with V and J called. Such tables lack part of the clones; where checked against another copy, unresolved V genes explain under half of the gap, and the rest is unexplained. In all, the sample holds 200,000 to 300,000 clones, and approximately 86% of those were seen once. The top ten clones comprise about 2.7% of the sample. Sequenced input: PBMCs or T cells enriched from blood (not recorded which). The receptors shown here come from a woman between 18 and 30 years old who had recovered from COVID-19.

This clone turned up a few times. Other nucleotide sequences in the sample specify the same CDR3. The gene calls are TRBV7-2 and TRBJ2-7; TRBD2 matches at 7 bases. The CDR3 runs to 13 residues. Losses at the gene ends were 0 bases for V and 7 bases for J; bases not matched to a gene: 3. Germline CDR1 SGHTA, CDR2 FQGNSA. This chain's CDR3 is CASSLAGGVEQYF. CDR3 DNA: TGTGCCAGCAGCTTAGCGGGAGGGGTGGAGCAGTACTTC.

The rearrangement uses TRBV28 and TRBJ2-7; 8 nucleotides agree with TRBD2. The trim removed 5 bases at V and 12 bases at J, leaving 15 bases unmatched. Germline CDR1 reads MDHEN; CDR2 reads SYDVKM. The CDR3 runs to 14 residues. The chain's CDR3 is CASSDPGLVPPRYF. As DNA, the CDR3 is TGTGCCAGCAGTGACCCGGGACTAGTACCACCCCGGTACTTC.

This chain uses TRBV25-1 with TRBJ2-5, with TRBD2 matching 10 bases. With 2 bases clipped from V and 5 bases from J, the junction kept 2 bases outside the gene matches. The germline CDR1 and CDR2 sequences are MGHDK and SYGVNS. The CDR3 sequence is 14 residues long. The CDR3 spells CASSEVTSGETQYF. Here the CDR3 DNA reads TGTGCCAGCAGTGAAGTGACTAGCGGGGAGACCCAGTACTTC.

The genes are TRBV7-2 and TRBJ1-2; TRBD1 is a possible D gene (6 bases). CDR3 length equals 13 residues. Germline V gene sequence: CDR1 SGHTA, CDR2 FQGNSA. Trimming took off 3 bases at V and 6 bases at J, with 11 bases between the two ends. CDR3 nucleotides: TGTGCCAGCAGCTTTTACCAGGGGCATGGCTACACCTTC. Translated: CASSFYQGHGYTF. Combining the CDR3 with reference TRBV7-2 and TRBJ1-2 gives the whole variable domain GAGVSQSPSNKVTEKGKDVELRCDPISGHTALYWYRQSLGQGLEFLIYFQGNSAPDKSGLPSDRFSAERTGGSVSTLTIQRTQQEDSAVYLCASSFYQGHGYTFGSGTRLTVV.

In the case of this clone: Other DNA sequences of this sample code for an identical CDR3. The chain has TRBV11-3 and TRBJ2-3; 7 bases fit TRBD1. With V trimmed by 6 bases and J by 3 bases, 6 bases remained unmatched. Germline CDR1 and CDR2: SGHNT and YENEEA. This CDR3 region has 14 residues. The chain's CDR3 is CASSPGQATDTQYF. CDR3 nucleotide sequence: TGTGCCAGCAGTCCAGGACAGGCAACAGATACGCAGTATTTT.

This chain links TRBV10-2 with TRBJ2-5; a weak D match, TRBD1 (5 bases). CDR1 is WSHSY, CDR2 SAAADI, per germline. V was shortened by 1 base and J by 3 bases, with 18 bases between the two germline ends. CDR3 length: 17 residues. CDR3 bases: TGCGCCAGCAGTGAGTTGACGTTGAGCAGGGTTGAAGAGACCCAGTACTTC. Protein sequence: CASSELTLSRVEETQYF.

The CDR3 DNA reads TGTGCCACCAGTGAGCAGGGACAGGGGACGGACGGGGAGCTGTTTTTT. Its protein is CATSEQGQGTDGELFF. The J gene is TRBJ2-2, the V gene TRBV24-1, with 10 nucleotides matching TRBD1. J was trimmed by 7 bases and V by 4 bases; bases with no gene match: 8. The CDR3 is 16 amino acids. Germline V gives CDR1 KGHDR, CDR2 SFDVKD.

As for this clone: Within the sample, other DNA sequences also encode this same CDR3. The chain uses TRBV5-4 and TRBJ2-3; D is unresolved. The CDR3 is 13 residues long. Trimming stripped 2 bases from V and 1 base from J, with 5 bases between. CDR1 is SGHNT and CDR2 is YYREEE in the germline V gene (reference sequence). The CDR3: CASSLSGTDTQYF. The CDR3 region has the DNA TGTGCCAGCAGCTTATCCGGCACAGATACGCAGTATTTT.

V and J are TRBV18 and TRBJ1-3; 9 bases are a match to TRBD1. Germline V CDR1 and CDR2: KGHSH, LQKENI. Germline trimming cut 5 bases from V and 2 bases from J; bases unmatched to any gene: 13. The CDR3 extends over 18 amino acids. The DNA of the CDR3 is TGTGCCAGCTCAACAAGCAGGCCGGGACAGGGTCCTGGAAACACCATATATTTT. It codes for CASSTSRPGQGPGNTIYF.

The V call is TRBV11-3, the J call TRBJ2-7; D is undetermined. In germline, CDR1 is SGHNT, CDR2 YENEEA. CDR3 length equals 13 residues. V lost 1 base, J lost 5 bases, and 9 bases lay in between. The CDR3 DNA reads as TGTGCCAGCAGCTTAGCGGTCGGTAACGAGCAGTACTTC. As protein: CASSLAVGNEQYF.

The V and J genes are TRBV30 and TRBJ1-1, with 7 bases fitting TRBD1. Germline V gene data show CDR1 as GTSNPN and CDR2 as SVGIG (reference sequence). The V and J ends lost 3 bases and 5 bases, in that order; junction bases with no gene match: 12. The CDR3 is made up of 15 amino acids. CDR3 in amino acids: CAWSLADRVGTEAFF. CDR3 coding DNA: TGTGCCTGGAGCCTTGCCGACAGGGTTGGAACTGAAGCTTTCTTT.

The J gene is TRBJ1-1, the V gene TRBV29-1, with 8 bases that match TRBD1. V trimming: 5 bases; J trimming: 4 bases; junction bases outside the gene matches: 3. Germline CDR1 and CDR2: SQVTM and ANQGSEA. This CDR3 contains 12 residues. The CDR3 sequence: CSVPGGFTEAFF. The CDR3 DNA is TGCAGCGTTCCAGGGGGCTTCACTGAAGCTTTCTTT.

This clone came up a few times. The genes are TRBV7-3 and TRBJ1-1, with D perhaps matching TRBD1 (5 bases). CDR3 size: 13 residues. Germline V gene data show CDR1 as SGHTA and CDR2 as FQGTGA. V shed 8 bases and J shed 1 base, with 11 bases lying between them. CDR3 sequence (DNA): TGTGCCAGCGGGCAGGGATGGAACACTGAAGCTTTCTTT. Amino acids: CASGQGWNTEAFF.

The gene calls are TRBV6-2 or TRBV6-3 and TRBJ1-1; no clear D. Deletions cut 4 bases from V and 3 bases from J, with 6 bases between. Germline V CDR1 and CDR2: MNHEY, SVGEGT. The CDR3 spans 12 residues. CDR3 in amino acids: CASSLDDTEAFF. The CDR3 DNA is TGTGCCAGCAGTTTAGATGACACTGAAGCTTTCTTT.

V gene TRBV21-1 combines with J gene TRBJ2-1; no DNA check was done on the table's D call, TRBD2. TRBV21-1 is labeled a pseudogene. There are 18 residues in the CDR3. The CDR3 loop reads CASPVSPLREGLYNEQFF. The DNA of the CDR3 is TGTGCCAGCCCAGTAAGTCCATTGCGGGAGGGCCTCTACAATGAGCAGTTCTTC.

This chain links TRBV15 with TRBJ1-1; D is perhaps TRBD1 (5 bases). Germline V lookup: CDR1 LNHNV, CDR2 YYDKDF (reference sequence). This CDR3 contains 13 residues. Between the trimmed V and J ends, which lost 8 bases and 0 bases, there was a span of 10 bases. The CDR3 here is CATAGTMNTEAFF. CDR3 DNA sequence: TGTGCCACCGCGGGGACCATGAACACTGAAGCTTTCTTT.

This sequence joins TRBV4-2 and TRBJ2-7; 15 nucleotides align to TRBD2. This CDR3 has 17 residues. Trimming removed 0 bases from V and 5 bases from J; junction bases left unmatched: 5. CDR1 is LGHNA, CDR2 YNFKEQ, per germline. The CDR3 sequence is CASSQDRTSGRVDEQYF. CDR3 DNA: TGTGCCAGCAGCCAAGATCGGACTAGCGGGAGGGTCGACGAGCAGTACTTC.

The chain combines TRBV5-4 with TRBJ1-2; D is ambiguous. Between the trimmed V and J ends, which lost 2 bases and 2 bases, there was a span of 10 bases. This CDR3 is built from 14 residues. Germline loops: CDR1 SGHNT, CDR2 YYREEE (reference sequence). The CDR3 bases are TGTGCCAGCAGCTTATATTCAGTGAACTATGGCTACACCTTC. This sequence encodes CASSLYSVNYGYTF.

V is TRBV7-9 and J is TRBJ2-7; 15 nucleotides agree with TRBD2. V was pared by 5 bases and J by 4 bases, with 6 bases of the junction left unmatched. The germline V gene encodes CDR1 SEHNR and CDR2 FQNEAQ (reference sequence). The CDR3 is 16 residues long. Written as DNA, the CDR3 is TGTGCCAGCAGCCTCCAGGGACTAGCGGGGGGTTACGAGCAGTACTTC. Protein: CASSLQGLAGGYEQYF.

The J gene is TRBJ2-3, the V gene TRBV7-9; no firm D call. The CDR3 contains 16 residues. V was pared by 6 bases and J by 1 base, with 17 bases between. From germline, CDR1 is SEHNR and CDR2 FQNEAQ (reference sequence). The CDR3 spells CASSRLRVAGTDTQYF. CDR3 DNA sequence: TGTGCCAGCAGTCGCCTTCGGGTAGCAGGCACAGATACGCAGTATTTT.